One sample yielded the 16 T cell receptor beta chains listed below, sequenced in a study of blood T cell repertoires in COVID-19. Repertoires were generated with immunoSEQ multiplex PCR, while TCRdb's copy carries only in-frame clones and drops some. The sample has approximately 350,000 clones, about four fifths seen once. The sequencing sample was made of peripheral blood. These receptors were taken from a young man with active or convalescent COVID-19.

This chain uses TRBV11-2 with TRBJ1-5; 8 bases are shared with TRBD1. The CDR3 loop spans 15 amino acids. J lost 5 bases, V lost 3 bases, and 6 bases had no gene match. CDR1 is SGHAT, CDR2 FQNNGV, per germline. CDR3 in DNA: TGTGCCAGCAGCTTCTCAGGGGGCCGCGATCAGCCCCAGCATTTT. It specifies CASSFSGGRDQPQHF. The full variable domain, in which reference TRBV11-2 and TRBJ1-5 provide the parts outside the CDR3, is EAGVAQSPRYKIIEKRQSVAFWCNPISGHATLYWYQQILGQGPKLLIQFQNNGVVDDSQLPKDRFSAERLKGVDSTLKIQPAKLEDSAVYLCASSFSGGRDQPQHFGDGTRLSIL.

The J gene is TRBJ1-2, the V gene TRBV6-1; D is undetermined. V lost 2 bases to trimming and J lost 11 bases, with 15 bases between them. Germline-derived CDR1 and CDR2 are MNHNS and SASEGT. CDR3 length equals 13 residues. The chain's CDR3 is CASSEFGVPRYTF. DNA for the CDR3: TGTGCCAGCAGTGAATTCGGGGTCCCCAGATACACCTTC.

This chain connects TRBV7-9 to TRBJ1-2, with 8 bases identical to TRBD1. Trimming took 6 bases from V and 1 from J; bases not matched to a gene: 10. Looked up from germline, CDR1 is SEHNR and CDR2 is FQNEAQ (reference sequence). The CDR3 totals 16 residues. CDR3 DNA sequence: TGTGCCAGCAGACCCCGACAGGGGAAGGGTAACTATGGCTACACCTTC. Its translation: CASRPRQGKGNYGYTF.

CDR3 loop: CASSQSGSANEKLFF. CDR3 sequence (DNA): TGTGCCAGCAGCCAGTCGGGATCCGCTAATGAAAAACTGTTTTTT. This chain links TRBV7-3 with TRBJ1-4; D is unresolved. The CDR3 loop spans 15 amino acids. The germline CDR1 and CDR2 sequences are SGHTA and FQGTGA. Trimming took off 5 bases at V and 3 bases at J, with 13 bases between the two ends.

The table lists this clone with many counts. The rearrangement joins TRBV25-1 to TRBJ1-2; TRBD1 aligns across 9 bases. V was pared by 5 bases and J by 4 bases, with 11 bases of the junction left unmatched. There are 16 residues in the CDR3. Germline lookup yields CDR1 MGHDK and CDR2 SYGVNS. The CDR3 nucleotides read TGTGCCAGCAGTACCCCGGACAGGGGATGGGGCTATGGCTACACCTTC. This sequence encodes CASSTPDRGWGYGYTF.

This clone was seen a single time. The chain links TRBV7-3 to TRBJ2-7, with 7 bases that match TRBD1. The V gene end was trimmed by 2 bases and the J gene end by 5 bases; junction bases not matched to a gene: 9. This CDR3 is 15 amino acids long. CDR1 and CDR2 (germline): SGHTA, FQGTGA. The CDR3 is CASSLPPTGSHEQYF. Written as DNA, the CDR3 is TGTGCCAGCAGCTTACCTCCGACAGGGTCACACGAGCAGTACTTC.

V gene TRBV28 combines with J gene TRBJ1-5, with D tentatively TRBD1 (6 bases). CDR3 length: 15 amino acids. The V and J ends lost 5 bases and 1 base respectively, with 12 bases between them. The germline gives CDR1 MDHEN, CDR2 SYDVKM. DNA of the CDR3: TGTGCCAGCAGTAACCCGGACAGCAGCAATCAGCCCCAGCATTTT. Translation: CASSNPDSSNQPQHF.

The CDR3 region has the DNA TGTGCCAGCAGTTACCTCAGCGGGAGGTTCGACCATGAGCAGTTCTTC. It codes for CASSYLSGRFDHEQFF. V and J are TRBV6-2 or TRBV6-3 and TRBJ2-1; 9 nucleotides match TRBD2. CDR3 size: 16 residues. Germline loops: CDR1 MNHEY, CDR2 SVGEGT. The ends lost 2 bases at V and 8 bases at J; junction bases unmatched: 10.

The V gene is TRBV27, the J gene TRBJ1-2, with 7 nucleotides matching TRBD1. This CDR3 has 17 amino acids. The J segment lost 1 base and the V segment lost 3 bases, leaving 11 bases of the junction unmatched. Germline loops: CDR1 MNHEY, CDR2 SMNVEV (reference sequence). CDR3 sequence: CASSFYHGTDINYGYTF. The CDR3, as DNA: TGTGCCAGCAGTTTTTACCATGGGACAGATATTAACTATGGCTACACCTTC.

This clone was recorded once. The chain joins TRBV19 to TRBJ2-3; 8 positions agree with TRBD2. The V gene's germline CDR1 is LNHDA and CDR2 SQIVND (reference sequence). V lost 5 bases, J lost 4 bases, and 5 bases stayed unmatched. The CDR3 is made up of 14 amino acids. CDR3 loop: CASSLGLAADTQYF. The CDR3 DNA reads as TGTGCCAGTAGTCTTGGACTAGCAGCAGATACGCAGTATTTT.

The chain employs TRBV19 and TRBJ1-5, with TRBD1 matching 8 bases. J was trimmed by 5 bases and V by 3 bases; bases with no gene match: 3. This CDR3 has 14 amino acids. The germline CDR1 and CDR2 sequences are LNHDA and SQIVND (reference sequence). The CDR3 protein is CASSIRTGHQPQHF. Here the CDR3 DNA reads TGTGCCAGTAGTATCAGGACAGGGCATCAGCCCCAGCATTTT.

The chain joins TRBV5-4 to TRBJ1-1; TRBD1 is a possible D gene (5 bases). V gave up 5 bases and J gave up 5 bases, with 16 bases separating them. The CDR3 covers 14 residues. Germline values: CDR1 SGHNT, CDR2 YYREEE (reference sequence). CDR3: CASRKTDVGTEAFF. CDR3 coding DNA: TGTGCCAGCAGGAAGACAGACGTGGGGACTGAAGCTTTCTTT.

This rearrangement joins TRBV5-1 to TRBJ1-4; TRBD1 matches 7 bases. CDR1 and CDR2 from the germline V gene are SGHRS and YFSETQ. CDR3 length: 15 residues. The V and J ends lost 4 bases and 2 bases, in that order; junction bases with no gene match: 5. The CDR3 DNA reads as TGCGCCAGCAGCGTGGGGACAGTGACTAATGAAAAACTGTTTTTT. As protein: CASSVGTVTNEKLFF. Full variable domain (missing parts from reference TRBV5-1 and TRBJ1-4): KAGVTQTPRYLIKTRGQQVTLSCSPISGHRSVSWYQQTPGQGLQFLFEYFSETQRNKGNFPGRFSGRQFSNSRSEMNVSTLELGDSALYLCASSVGTVTNEKLFFGSGTQLSVL.

In this sample, this clone turned up a few times. The rearrangement links TRBV9 to TRBJ2-7, with D possibly matching TRBD2 (6 bases). Germline CDR1 SGDLS, CDR2 YYNGEE. Trimming left V 3 bases short and J 5 bases short, with 12 bases between. The CDR3 runs to 13 residues. The CDR3 DNA is TGTGCCAGCAGCGGCAGTCGCGGGGACGAGCAGTACTTC. It translates to CASSGSRGDEQYF.

V gene TRBV6-5 combines with J gene TRBJ1-2; weak D call: TRBD1 (6 bases). V lost 6 bases to trimming and J lost 2 bases, with 13 bases between them. The CDR3 is made up of 14 amino acids. Germline CDR1 is MNHEY and CDR2 is SVGAGI. The CDR3 loop is CASRGGTHNYGYTF. The CDR3 DNA reads TGTGCCAGCAGGGGAGGGACACACAACTATGGCTACACCTTC.

V and J are TRBV10-3 and TRBJ2-2; the D gene is possibly TRBD2 (7 bases). V gave up 4 bases and J gave up 5 bases, with 20 bases separating them. The length of the CDR3 is 17 residues. Germline V lookup: CDR1 ENHRY, CDR2 SYGVKD. CDR3: CAISGPAAGARTGELFF. The CDR3 DNA follows: TGTGCCATCAGTGGCCCAGCGGCGGGGGCGAGAACCGGGGAGCTGTTTTTT.